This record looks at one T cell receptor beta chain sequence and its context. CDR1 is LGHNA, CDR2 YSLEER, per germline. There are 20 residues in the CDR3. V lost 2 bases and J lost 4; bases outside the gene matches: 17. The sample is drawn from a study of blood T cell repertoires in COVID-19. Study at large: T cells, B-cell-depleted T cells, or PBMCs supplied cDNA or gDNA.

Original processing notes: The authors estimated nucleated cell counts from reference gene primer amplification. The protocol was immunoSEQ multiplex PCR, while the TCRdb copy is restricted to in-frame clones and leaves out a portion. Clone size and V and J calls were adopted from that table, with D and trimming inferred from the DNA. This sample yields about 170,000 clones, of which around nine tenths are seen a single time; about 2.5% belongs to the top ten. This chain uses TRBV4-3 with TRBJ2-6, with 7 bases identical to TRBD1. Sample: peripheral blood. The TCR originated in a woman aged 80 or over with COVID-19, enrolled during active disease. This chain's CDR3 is CASSQTLTGLVATGANVLTF. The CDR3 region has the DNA TGCGCCAGCAGCCAAACCTTGACAGGGCTAGTTGCGACGGGGGCCAACGTCCTGACTTTC.